This is a list of T cell receptor beta chains from one sample in a study of response to subunit inactivated influenza vaccine. TCRdb ran MiXCR on the RT-PCR reads and lists one entry per CDR3 protein. The table records roughly 650,000 distinct CDR3 sequences, around 15% of them present only once. Sequenced here: PBMCs from blood, sampled 14 to 15 days before vaccination. The receptors stem from a man in his forties or fifties who received an inactivated influenza vaccine. The CDR3 runs from the conserved cysteine through the conserved F or W.

V,J,CDR3
TRBV18,TRBJ2-4,CASSQVAGENIQYF
TRBV4-1,TRBJ2-5,CASSPGGRGTPQETQHF
TRBV7-9,TRBJ1-1,CASSSTGQPLNTEAFF
TRBV5-1,TRBJ1-2,CASSLRGTDYGYTF
TRBV20-1,TRBJ1-4,CSAGDEEGTTNEKLFF
TRBV6-1,TRBJ1-5,CASSERWNQPQHF
TRBV20-1,TRBJ2-1,CSATWTSGRNEQFF
TRBV27,TRBJ1-6,CASSRSSLVNSPLHF
TRBV29-1,TRBJ2-3,CSVDVSGAAYTQYF
TRBV4-3,TRBJ2-1,CASSRQGLAGFNEQFF
TRBV5-1,TRBJ2-7,CASSFLGTGSYEQYF
TRBV7-9,TRBJ2-1,CASSQLAGAGYNEQFF
TRBV12-3/TRBV12-4,TRBJ1-1,CASSPSGFPNTEAFF